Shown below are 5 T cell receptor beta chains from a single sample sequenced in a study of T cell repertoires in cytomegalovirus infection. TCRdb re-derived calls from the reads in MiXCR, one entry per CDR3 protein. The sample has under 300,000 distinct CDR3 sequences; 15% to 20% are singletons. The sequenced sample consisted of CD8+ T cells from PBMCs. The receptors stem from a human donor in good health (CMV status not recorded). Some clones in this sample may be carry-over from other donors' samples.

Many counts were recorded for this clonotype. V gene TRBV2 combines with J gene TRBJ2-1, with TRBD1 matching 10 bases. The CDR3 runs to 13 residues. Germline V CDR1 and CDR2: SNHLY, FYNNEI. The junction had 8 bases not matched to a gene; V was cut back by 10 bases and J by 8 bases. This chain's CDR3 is CATSGQGSDEQFF. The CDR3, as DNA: TGTGCCACCTCGGGACAGGGGAGCGATGAGCAGTTCTTC.

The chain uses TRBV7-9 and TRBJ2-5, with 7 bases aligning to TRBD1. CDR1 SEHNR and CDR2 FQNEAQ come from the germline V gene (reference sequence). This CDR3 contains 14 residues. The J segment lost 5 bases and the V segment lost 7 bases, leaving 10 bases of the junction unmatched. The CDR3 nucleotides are TGTGCCAGCACCCGAGGGGGCCCCCAGGAGACCCAGTACTTC. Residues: CASTRGGPQETQYF. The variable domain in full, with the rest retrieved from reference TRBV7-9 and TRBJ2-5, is DTGVSQNPRHKITKRGQNVTFRCDPISEHNRLYWYRQTLGQGPEFLTYFQNEAQLEKSRLLSDRFSAERPKGSFSTLEIQRTEQGDSAMYLCASTRGGPQETQYFGPGTRLLVL.

The CDR3, as DNA: TGCGCCAGCAGCCAAGATCGTACCCCGATGTCGCTCCCCATATATTTT. Translation gives CASSQDRTPMSLPIYF. The J gene is TRBJ1-3, the V gene TRBV4-3; D not resolved. The germline V gene encodes CDR1 LGHNA and CDR2 YSLEER. Trimming cost V 0 bases and J 11 bases, with 20 bases left between them. The CDR3 loop spans 16 amino acids.

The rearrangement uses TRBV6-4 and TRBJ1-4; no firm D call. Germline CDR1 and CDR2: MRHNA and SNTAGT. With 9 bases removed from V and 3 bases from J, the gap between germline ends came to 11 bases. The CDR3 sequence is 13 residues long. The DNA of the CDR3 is TGTGCCAGTTCCCATGGACCTAATGAAAAACTGTTTTTT. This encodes CASSHGPNEKLFF.

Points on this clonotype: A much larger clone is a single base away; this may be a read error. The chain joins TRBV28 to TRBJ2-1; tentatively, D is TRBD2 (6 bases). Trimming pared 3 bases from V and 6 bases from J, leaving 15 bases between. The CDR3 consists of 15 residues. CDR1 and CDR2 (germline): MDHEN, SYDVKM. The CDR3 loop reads CASSLFAGPSNEQFF. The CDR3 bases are TGTGCCAGCAGTTTGTTCGCGGGGCCAAGCAATGAGCAGTTCTTC. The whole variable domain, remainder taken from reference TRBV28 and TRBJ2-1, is DVKVTQSSRYLVKRTGEKVFLECVQDMDHENMFWYRQDPGLGLRLIYFSYDVKMKEKGDIPEGYSVSREKKERFSLILESASTNQTSMYLCASSLFAGPSNEQFFGPGTRLTVL.